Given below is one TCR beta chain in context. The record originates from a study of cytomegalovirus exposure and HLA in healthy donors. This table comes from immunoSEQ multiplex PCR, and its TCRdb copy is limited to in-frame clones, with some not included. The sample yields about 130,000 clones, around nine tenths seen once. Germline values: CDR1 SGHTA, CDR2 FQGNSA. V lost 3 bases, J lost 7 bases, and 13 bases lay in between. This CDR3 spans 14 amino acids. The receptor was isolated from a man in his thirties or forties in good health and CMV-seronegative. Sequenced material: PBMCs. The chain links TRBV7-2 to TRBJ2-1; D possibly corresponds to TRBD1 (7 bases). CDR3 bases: TGTGCCAGCAGCTTGGAGGGGGCGCTTAATGAGCAGTTCTTC. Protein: CASSLEGALNEQFF.